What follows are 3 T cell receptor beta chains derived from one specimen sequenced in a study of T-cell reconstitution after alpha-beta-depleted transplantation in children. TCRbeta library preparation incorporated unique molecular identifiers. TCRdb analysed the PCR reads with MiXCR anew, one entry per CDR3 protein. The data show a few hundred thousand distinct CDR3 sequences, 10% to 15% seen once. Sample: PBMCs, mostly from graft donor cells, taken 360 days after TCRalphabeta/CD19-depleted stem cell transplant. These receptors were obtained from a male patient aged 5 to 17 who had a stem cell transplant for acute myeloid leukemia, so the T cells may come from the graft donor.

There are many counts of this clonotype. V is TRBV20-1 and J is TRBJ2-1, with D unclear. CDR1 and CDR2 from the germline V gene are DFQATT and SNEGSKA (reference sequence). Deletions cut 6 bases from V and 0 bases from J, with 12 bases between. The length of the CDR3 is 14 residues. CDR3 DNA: TGCAGTGCAGTGGGCGCTTCCTCCTACAATGAGCAGTTCTTC. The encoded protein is CSAVGASSYNEQFF.

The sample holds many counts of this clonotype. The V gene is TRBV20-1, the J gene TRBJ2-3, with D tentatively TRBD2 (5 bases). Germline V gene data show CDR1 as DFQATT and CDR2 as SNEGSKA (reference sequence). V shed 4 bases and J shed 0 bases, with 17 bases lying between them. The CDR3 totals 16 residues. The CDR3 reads CSAIQRTSFSTDTQYF. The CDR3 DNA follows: TGCAGTGCTATCCAGCGGACCTCTTTCAGCACAGATACGCAGTATTTT.

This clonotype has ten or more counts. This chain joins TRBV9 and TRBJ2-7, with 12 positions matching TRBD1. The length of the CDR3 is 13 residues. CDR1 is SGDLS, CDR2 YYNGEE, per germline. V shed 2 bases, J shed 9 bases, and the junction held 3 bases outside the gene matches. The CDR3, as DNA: TGTGCCAGCAGCGTCGGGACAGGGGGCTGGCAGTACTTC. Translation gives CASSVGTGGWQYF.